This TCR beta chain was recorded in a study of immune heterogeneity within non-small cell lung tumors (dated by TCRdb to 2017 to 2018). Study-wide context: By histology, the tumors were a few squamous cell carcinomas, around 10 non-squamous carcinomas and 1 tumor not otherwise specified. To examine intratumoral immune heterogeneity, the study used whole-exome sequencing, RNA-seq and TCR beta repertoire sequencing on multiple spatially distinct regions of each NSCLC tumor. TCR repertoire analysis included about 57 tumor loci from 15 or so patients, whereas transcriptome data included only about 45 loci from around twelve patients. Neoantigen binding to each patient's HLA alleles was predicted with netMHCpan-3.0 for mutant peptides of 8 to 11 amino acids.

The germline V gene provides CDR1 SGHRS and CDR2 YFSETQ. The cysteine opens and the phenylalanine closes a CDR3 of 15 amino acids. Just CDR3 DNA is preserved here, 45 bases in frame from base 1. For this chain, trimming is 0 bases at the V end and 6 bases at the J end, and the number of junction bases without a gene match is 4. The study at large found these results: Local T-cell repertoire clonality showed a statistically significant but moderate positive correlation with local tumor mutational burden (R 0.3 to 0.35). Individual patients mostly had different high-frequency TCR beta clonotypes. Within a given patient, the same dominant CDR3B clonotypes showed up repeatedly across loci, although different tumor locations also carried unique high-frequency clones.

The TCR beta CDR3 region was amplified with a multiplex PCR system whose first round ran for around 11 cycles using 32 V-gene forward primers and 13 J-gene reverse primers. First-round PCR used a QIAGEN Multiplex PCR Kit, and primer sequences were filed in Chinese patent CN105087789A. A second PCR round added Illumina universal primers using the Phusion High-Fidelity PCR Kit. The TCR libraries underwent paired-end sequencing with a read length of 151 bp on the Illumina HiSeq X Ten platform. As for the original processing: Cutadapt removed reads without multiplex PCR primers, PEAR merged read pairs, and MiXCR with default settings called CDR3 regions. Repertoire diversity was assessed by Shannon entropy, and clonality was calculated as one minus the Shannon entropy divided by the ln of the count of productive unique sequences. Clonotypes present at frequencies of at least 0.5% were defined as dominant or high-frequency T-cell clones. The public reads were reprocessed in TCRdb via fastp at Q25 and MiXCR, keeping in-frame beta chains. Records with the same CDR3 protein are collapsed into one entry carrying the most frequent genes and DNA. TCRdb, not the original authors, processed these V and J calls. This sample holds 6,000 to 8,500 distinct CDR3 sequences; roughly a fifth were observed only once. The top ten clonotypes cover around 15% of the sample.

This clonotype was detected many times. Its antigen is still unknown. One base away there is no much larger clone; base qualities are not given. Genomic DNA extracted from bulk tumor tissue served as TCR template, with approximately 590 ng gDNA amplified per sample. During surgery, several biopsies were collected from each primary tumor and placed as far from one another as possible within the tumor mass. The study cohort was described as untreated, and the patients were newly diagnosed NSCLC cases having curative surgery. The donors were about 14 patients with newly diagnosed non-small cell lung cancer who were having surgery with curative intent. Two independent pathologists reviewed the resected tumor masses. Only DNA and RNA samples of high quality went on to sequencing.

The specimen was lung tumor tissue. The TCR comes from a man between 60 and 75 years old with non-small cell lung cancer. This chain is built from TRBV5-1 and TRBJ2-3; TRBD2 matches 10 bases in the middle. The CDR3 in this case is CASSLEREGSDTQYF. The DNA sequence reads TGCGCCAGCAGCTTGGAGCGGGAGGGGTCCGATACGCAGTATTTT.